These 16 T cell receptor beta chains share one sample of origin, sequenced in a study of beta chain features in type 1 diabetes. Every bit of the isolated RNA underwent reverse transcription, so sequencing read expressed TCRB transcripts. Data came from immunoSEQ multiplex PCR; TCRdb stores just in-frame clones and leaves some out. The table has some 220,000 clones, 11% seen once. Sample: central memory CD4+ T cells from blood. All receptors come from a man younger than 35 in good health.

This clone came up a few times. The CDR3 DNA is TGTGCCTGGCCAGTCCCCGGGAGCGGGGAGCTGTTTTTT. It is translated as CAWPVPGSGELFF. V gene TRBV30 combines with J gene TRBJ2-2; perhaps TRBD2 as D (6 bases). Germline lookup yields CDR1 GTSNPN and CDR2 SVGIG (reference sequence). The CDR3 totals 13 residues. Trimming removed 5 bases at V and 7 bases at J, with 14 bases between.

This clone was seen only a few times. This chain joins TRBV19 and TRBJ2-1; 10 bases are shared with TRBD2. Germline loops: CDR1 LNHDA, CDR2 SQIVND (reference sequence). V gave up 6 bases and J gave up 6 bases; unmatched junction bases: 8. The CDR3 covers 15 residues. The CDR3 sequence is CASRPLLAGANEQFF. The CDR3 nucleotides are TGTGCCAGTAGGCCCTTGCTAGCGGGGGCCAATGAGCAGTTCTTC.

The chain has TRBV7-8 and TRBJ2-1; D gene ambiguous. The V gene's germline CDR1 is SGHVS and CDR2 FQNEAQ. Deletions cut 5 bases from V and 0 bases from J, with 11 bases between. CDR3 length: 15 amino acids. CDR3 protein: CASSPRQPSYNEQFF. Here the CDR3 DNA reads TGTGCCAGCAGCCCTAGACAACCCTCCTACAATGAGCAGTTCTTC.

By proportion, this clone is medium-sized (0.01 to 0.1%). The V call is TRBV27, the J call TRBJ2-1; D may be TRBD2 (5 bases). In germline, CDR1 is MNHEY, CDR2 SMNVEV (reference sequence). Trimming took 6 bases from V and 0 from J, leaving 12 bases between them. The CDR3 is 15 amino acids. The CDR3 DNA follows: TGTGCCAGCAGAATGGACTCGATCTCCTACAATGAGCAGTTCTTC. Translated, it gives CASRMDSISYNEQFF.

This clone was picked up many times. The V and J genes are TRBV10-3 and TRBJ1-1; D gene unclear. This CDR3 is 13 amino acids long. V dropped 4 bases and J dropped 1 base, with 7 bases sitting between them. Germline values: CDR1 ENHRY, CDR2 SYGVKD. CDR3 DNA sequence: TGTGCCATCAGTGCCCTCCAGAACACTGAAGCTTTCTTT. Amino acids: CAISALQNTEAFF.

The rearrangement links TRBV6-5 to TRBJ1-1; no reliable D call. This CDR3 has 12 amino acids. Germline V gives CDR1 MNHEY, CDR2 SVGAGI. Trimming took 5 bases from V and 4 from J, leaving 8 bases between them. The CDR3 coding sequence is TGTGCCAGCAGTACAGAGGGCACTGAAGCTTTCTTT. Amino acids: CASSTEGTEAFF.

V and J are TRBV18 and TRBJ2-1; no clear D. Trimming took 3 bases from V and 0 from J, leaving 9 bases between them. CDR1 is KGHSH and CDR2 is LQKENI in the germline V gene. CDR3 length: 15 amino acids. The CDR3 DNA reads as TGTGCCAGCTCACCGCCAGTCAGCTCCTACAATGAGCAGTTCTTC. This gives the protein CASSPPVSSYNEQFF.

This clone came up a few times. The genes are TRBV4-1 and TRBJ2-7; no clear D gene. Trimming removed 9 bases at V and 4 bases at J, with 19 bases between. This CDR3 spans 14 amino acids. Germline V lookup: CDR1 MGHRA, CDR2 YSYEKL. This CDR3 reads CASKRLAWGYEQYF. In nucleotides, the CDR3 is TGCGCCAGTAAACGACTGGCCTGGGGATACGAGCAGTACTTC.

This clone came up many times. J is TRBJ1-1 and V is TRBV5-5; 9 bases agree with TRBD1. V trimming: 2 bases; J trimming: 0 bases; junction bases outside the gene matches: 2. The germline CDR1 and CDR2 sequences are SGHKS and YYEKEE (reference sequence). The CDR3 runs to 15 residues. The CDR3: CASSFGTGMNTEAFF. The DNA of the CDR3 is TGTGCCAGCAGCTTCGGGACAGGGATGAACACTGAAGCTTTCTTT.

The chain is built from TRBV11-2 and TRBJ2-5; 10 bases are shared with TRBD2. Trimming took 6 bases from V and 4 from J; bases not matched to a gene: 2. The CDR3 covers 13 residues. CDR1 is SGHAT, CDR2 FQNNGV, per germline. CDR3 in DNA: TGTGCCAGCAGGATAGCGGGAGGAGAGACCCAGTACTTC. Its translation: CASRIAGGETQYF.

V gene TRBV14 combines with J gene TRBJ2-2; possibly TRBD2 for D (5 bases). There are 14 residues in the CDR3. V was cut by 6 bases and J by 4 bases, with 12 bases left in between. Germline V CDR1 and CDR2: SGHDN, FVKESK. CDR3 protein: CASRPSLFTGELFF. As DNA, the CDR3 is TGTGCCAGCAGGCCTAGCCTCTTCACCGGGGAGCTGTTTTTT.

V usage is TRBV4-3 and J usage is TRBJ2-1; perhaps TRBD2 as D (6 bases). The CDR3 contains 15 residues. Germline CDR1 is LGHNA and CDR2 is YSLEER. V dropped 0 bases and J dropped 4 bases, with 10 bases sitting between them. In DNA form, the CDR3 reads TGCGCCAGCAGCCAAGAGGCGGGAATTTACAATGAGCAGTTCTTC. The encoded protein is CASSQEAGIYNEQFF.

This clone was seen a handful of times. This chain uses TRBV7-6 with TRBJ2-3; tentatively, D is TRBD1 (6 bases). The V gene's germline CDR1 is SGHVS and CDR2 FNYEAQ. The CDR3 has 16 residues. V was cut by 5 bases and J by 0 bases, with 15 bases left in between. CDR3 protein: CASSPGADPSTDTQYF. DNA of the CDR3: TGTGCCAGCAGCCCAGGGGCGGATCCTAGCACAGATACGCAGTATTTT.

This clone occurred a few times. The V gene is TRBV29-1, the J gene TRBJ2-7, with D unclear. The germline V and J ends were trimmed by 7 bases and 0 bases, with 16 bases remaining between them. The CDR3 spans 14 residues. Germline lookup yields CDR1 SQVTM and CDR2 ANQGSEA. As DNA, the CDR3 is TGCAGCGCTGCGCCGGACGCGAGCTCCTACGAGCAGTACTTC. Translating it yields CSAAPDASSYEQYF.

The chain uses TRBV6-5 and TRBJ2-1, with 7 bases fitting TRBD1. V lost 6 bases to trimming and J lost 3 bases; unmatched junction nucleotides: 8. The CDR3 consists of 15 residues. CDR1 is MNHEY, CDR2 SVGAGI, per germline. The CDR3 spells CASSLRQGNYNEQFF. The CDR3 nucleotides read TGTGCCAGCAGCCTCAGACAGGGTAACTACAATGAGCAGTTCTTC.

The chain employs TRBV4-2 and TRBJ2-1; 9 bases match TRBD1. V lost 4 bases, J lost 3 bases, and 4 bases stayed unmatched. The CDR3 extends over 15 amino acids. Per the germline V gene, CDR1 is LGHNA and CDR2 is YNFKEQ. CDR3 in amino acids: CASSLRDRDYNEQFF. The CDR3 bases are TGTGCCAGCAGCCTCCGGGACAGGGACTACAATGAGCAGTTCTTC.